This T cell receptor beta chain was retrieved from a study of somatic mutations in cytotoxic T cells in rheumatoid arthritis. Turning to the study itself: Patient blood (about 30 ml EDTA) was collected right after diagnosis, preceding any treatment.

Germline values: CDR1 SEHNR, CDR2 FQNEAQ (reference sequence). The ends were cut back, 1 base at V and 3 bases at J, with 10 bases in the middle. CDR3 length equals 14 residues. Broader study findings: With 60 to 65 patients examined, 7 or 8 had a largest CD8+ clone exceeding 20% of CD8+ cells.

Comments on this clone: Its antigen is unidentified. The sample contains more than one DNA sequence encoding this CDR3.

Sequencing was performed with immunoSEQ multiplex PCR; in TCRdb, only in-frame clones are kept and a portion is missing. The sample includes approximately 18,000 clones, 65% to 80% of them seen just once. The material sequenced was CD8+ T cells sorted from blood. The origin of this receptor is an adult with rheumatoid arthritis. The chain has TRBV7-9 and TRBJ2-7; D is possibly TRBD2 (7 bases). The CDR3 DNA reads TGTGCCAGCAGCTTAGAGGGAGGGGGCTACGAGCAGTACTTC. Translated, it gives CASSLEGGGYEQYF.